This T cell receptor (beta chain) was captured by sequencing in a study of T-cell reconstitution after alpha-beta-depleted transplantation in children. With regard to this clonotype: Its matching antigen is unknown.

In germline, CDR1 is LNHNV, CDR2 YYDKDF (reference sequence). The CDR3 contains 16 residues. V gave up 5 bases and J gave up 0 bases; unmatched junction bases: 6. Using unique molecular identifiers, the investigators prepared the TCRbeta library. TCRdb reprocessed the PCR reads via MiXCR and lists one record per CDR3 protein. The sample records a few hundred thousand distinct CDR3 sequences, about a quarter being singletons. Study conclusions and caveats: Several hundred expanded graft clones reportedly supplied alpha-beta T cells about two months after transplant.

V and J are TRBV15 and TRBJ1-4; 7 bases are shared with TRBD1. This TCR was recovered from a boy less than two years old with Wiskott-Aldrich syndrome, due to receive a stem cell transplant. The sequencing here drew on PBMCs, taken before TCRalphabeta/CD19-depleted stem cell transplant. CDR3 sequence reads: CATSGRDSATNEKLFF. In DNA form, the CDR3 reads TGTGCCACCAGCGGCCGGGACAGCGCAACTAATGAAAAACTGTTTTTT.